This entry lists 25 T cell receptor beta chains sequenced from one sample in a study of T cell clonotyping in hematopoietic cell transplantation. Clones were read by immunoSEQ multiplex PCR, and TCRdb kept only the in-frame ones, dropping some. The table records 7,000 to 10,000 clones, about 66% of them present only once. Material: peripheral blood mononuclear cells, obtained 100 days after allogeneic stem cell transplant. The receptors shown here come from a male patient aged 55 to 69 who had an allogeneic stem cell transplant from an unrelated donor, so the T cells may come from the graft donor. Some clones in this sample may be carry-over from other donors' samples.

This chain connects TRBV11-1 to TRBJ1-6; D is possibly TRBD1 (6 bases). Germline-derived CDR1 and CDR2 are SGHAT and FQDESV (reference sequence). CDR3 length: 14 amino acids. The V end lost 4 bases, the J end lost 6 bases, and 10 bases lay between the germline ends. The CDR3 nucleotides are TGTGCCAGCAGCTCGGACAGAACTAATTCACCCCTCCACTTT. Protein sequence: CASSSDRTNSPLHF.

The CDR3 sequence is CASSDGYTDTQYF. The CDR3 coding sequence is TGTGCCAGCAGTGATGGGTACACAGATACGCAGTATTTT. The chain has TRBV6-4 and TRBJ2-3; D call uncertain. V was shortened by 3 bases and J by 2 bases, with 6 bases between the two germline ends. Germline V gene sequence: CDR1 MRHNA, CDR2 SNTAGT. The CDR3 contains 13 residues.

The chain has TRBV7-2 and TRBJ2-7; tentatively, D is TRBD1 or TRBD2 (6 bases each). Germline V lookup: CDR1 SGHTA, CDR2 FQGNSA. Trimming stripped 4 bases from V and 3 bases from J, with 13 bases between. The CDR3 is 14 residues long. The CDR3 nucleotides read TGTGCCAGCAGCTGGCAGGGGACTTACTACGAGCAGTACTTC. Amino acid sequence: CASSWQGTYYEQYF.

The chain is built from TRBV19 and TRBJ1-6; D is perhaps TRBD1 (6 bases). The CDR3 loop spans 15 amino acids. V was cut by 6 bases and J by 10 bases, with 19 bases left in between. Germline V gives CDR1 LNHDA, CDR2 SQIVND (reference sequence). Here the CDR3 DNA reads TGTGCCAGTAGGCAGACAGGTTTCAAGGGGTCACCCCTCCACTTT. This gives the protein CASRQTGFKGSPLHF.

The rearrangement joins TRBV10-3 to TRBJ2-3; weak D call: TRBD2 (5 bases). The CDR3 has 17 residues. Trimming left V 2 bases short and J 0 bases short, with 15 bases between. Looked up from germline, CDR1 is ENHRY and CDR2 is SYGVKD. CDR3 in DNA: TGTGCCATCAGTGAGGGCCGGGGAAGGACTAGCACAGATACGCAGTATTTT. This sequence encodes CAISEGRGRTSTDTQYF.

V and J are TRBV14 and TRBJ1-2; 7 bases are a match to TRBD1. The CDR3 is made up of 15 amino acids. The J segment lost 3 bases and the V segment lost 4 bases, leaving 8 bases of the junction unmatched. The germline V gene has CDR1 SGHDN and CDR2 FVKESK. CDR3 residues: CASSPFSGGDYGYTF. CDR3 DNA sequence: TGTGCCAGCAGCCCTTTTTCAGGGGGGGACTATGGCTACACCTTC.

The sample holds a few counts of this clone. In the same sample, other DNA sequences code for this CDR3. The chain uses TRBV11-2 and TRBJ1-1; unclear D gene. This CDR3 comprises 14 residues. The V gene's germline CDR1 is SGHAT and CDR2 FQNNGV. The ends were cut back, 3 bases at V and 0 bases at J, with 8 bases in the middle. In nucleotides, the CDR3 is TGTGCCAGCAGCTTTTCCAGTTTGAACACTGAAGCTTTCTTT. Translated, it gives CASSFSSLNTEAFF.

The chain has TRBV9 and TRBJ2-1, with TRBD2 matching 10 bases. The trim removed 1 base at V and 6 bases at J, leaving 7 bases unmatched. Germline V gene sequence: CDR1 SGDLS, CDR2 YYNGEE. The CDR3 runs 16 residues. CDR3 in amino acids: CASSVRTSGTFNEQFF. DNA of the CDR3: TGTGCCAGCAGCGTAAGGACTAGCGGCACTTTCAATGAGCAGTTCTTC.

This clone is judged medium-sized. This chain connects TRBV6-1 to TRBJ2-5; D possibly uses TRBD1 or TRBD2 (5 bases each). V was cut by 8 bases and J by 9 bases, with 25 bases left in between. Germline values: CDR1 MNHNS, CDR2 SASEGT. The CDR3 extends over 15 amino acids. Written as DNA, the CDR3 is TGTGCCAGCGCACTCCAGAGGGGCTGGGTTTTGTCCCAGTACTTC. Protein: CASALQRGWVLSQYF.

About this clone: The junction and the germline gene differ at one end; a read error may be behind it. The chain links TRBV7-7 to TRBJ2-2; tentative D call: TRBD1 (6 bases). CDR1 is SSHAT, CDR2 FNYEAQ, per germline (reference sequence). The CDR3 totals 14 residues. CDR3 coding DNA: TGTGCTAGCAGCCAGGGACAGAACACCGGGGAGCTGTTTTTT. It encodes CASSQGQNTGELFF.

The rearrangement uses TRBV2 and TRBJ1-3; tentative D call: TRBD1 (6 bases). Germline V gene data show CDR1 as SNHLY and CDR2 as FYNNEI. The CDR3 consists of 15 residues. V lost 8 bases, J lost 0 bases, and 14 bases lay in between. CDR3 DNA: TGTGCCAGCCGTCGGACAGATCACTCTGGAAACACCATATATTTT. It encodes CASRRTDHSGNTIYF.

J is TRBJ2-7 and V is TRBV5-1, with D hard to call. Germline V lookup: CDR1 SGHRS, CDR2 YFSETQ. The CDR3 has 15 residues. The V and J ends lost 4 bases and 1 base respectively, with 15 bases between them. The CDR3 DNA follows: TGCGCCAGCAGCATAACGTCCAGCGCTTCCTACGAGCAGTACTTC. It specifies CASSITSSASYEQYF.

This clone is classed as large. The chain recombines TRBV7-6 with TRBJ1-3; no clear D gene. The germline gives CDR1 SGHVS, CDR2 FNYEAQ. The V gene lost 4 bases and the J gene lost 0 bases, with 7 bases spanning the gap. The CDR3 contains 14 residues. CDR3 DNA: TGTGCCAGCAGCTCGTCGCGCTCTGGAAACACCATATATTTT. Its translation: CASSSSRSGNTIYF.

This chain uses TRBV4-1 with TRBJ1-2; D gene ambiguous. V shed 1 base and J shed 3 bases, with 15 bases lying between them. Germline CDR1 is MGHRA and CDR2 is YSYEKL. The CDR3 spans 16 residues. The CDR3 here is CASSQGDIRSDYGYTF. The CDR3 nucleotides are TGCGCCAGCAGCCAAGGAGACATTCGGTCCGACTATGGCTACACCTTC.

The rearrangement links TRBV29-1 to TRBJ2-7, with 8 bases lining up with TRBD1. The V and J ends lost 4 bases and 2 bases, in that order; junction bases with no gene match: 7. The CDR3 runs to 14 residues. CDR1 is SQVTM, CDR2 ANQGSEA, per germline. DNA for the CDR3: TGCAGCGTTGGGGGGTCGGGACAGGCCTACGAGCAGTACTTC. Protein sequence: CSVGGSGQAYEQYF.

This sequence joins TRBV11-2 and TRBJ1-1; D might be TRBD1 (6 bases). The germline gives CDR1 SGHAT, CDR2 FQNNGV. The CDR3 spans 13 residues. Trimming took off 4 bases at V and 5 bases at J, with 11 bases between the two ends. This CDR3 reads CASSYVQGTEAFF. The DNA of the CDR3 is TGTGCCAGCAGCTACGTACAGGGAACTGAAGCTTTCTTT.

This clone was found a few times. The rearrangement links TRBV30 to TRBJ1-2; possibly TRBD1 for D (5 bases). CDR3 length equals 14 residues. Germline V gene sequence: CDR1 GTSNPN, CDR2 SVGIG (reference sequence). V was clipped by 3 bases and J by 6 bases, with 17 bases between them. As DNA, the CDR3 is TGTGCCTGGAGCCTCCCGGGGCCAAGCGATGGCTACACCTTC. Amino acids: CAWSLPGPSDGYTF.

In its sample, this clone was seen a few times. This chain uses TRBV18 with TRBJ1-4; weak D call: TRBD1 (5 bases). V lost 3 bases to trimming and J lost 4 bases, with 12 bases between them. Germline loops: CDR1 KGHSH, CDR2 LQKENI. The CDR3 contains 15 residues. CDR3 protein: CASSPLRESNEKLFF. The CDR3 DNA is TGTGCCAGCTCACCGCTCAGGGAGAGTAATGAAAAACTGTTTTTT.

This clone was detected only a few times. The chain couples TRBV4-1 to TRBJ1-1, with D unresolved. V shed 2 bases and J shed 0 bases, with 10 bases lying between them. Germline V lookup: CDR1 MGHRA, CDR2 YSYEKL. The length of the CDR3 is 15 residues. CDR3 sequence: CASSQYPELNTEAFF. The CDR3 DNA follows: TGCGCCAGCAGCCAATATCCAGAATTGAACACTGAAGCTTTCTTT.

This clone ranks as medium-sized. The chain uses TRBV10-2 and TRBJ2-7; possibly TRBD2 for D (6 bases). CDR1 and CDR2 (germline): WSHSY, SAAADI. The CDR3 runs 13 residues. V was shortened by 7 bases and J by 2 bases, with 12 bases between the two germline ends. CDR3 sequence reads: CASNSGGTYEQYF. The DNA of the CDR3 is TGCGCCAGCAATAGCGGAGGGACCTACGAGCAGTACTTC.

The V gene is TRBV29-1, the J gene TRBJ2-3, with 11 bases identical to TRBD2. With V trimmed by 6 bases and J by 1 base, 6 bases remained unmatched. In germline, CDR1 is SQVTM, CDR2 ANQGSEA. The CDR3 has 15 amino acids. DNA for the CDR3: TGCAGCGTCCTGGGACTAGCGGAGGGCACAGATACGCAGTATTTT. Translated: CSVLGLAEGTDTQYF.

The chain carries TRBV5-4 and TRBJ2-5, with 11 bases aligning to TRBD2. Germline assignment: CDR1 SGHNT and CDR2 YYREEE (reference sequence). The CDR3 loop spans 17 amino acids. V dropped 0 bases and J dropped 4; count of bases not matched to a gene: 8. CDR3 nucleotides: TGTGCCAGCAGCTTGGGGGTAACTAGCGGGAGAACAGAGACCCAGTACTTC. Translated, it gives CASSLGVTSGRTETQYF.

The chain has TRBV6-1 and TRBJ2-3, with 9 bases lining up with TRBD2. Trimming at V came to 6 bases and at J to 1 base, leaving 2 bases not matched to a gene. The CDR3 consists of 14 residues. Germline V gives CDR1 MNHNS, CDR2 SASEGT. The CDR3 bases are TGTGCCAGCAGAATAGCGGGGGGCACAGATACGCAGTATTTT. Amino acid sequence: CASRIAGGTDTQYF.

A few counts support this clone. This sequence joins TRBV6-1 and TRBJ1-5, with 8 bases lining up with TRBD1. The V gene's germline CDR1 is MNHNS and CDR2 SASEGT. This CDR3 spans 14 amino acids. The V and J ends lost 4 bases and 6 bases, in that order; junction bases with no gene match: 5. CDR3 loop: CASSGPGGRQPQHF. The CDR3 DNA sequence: TGTGCCAGCAGTGGGCCAGGGGGCCGTCAGCCCCAGCATTTT.

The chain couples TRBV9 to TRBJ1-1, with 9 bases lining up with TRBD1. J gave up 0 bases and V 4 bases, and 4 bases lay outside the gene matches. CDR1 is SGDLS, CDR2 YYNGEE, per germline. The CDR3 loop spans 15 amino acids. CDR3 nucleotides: TGTGCCAGCAGCCCTCGGACAGGGGTGAACACTGAAGCTTTCTTT. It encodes CASSPRTGVNTEAFF.